Given below is one TCR beta chain in context. The antigen is not known. Germline-derived CDR1 and CDR2 are MDHEN and SYDVKM. The CDR3 is 15 residues long. Trimming shortened V by 4 bases and J by 0 bases, and 11 bases separated the two germline ends. Assay used: immunoSEQ multiplex PCR; TCRdb lists only in-frame clones, some missing. The table has roughly 300,000 clones, about 73% seen once. The source of the sample is a study of shared clonotypes between healthy human individuals. In the study overall: Per donor, three plates held CD4 naive cells, three held CD4 memory, two held CD8 naive and one held CD8 memory. Notes on the study in general: Some clonotypes were shared by all four sorted-subset donors, while others were not shared. The non-shared ones had lower generation probabilities than the shared ones. Among donors, clonotype sharing was expected to be affected by sequencing depth.

The clonotype comes from a man aged 25-45 years in good health. The V call is TRBV28, the J call TRBJ2-3; a weak D match, TRBD1 (6 bases). Source material: memory CD4+ T cells sorted from blood. Subset meaning: CD45RA-negative fraction. This CDR3 is CASSSNRASTDTQYF. CDR3 DNA: TGTGCCAGCAGTTCGAACAGGGCTAGCACAGATACGCAGTATTTT.